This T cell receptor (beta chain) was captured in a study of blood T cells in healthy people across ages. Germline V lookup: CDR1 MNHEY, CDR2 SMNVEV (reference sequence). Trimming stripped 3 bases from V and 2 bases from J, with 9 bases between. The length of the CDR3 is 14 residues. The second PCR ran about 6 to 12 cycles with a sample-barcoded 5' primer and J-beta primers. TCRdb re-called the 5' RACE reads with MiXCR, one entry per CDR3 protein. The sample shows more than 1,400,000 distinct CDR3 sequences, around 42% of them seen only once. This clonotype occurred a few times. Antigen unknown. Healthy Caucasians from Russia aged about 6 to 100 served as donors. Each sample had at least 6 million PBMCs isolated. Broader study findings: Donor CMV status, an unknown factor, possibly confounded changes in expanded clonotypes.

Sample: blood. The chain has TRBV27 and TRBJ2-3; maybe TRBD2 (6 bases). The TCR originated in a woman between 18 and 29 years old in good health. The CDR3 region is CASSLERVTDTQYF. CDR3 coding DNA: TGTGCCAGCAGTTTGGAGCGGGTCACAGATACGCAGTATTTT.